The clone carrying this T cell receptor beta chain was seen many times. Its antigen is still unknown. The sample comes from a study of blood T cells in healthy people across ages. Together with a sample-barcoded 5' primer, a J-beta primer mix was included in a second PCR lasting about 6 to 11 cycles. From the 5' RACE reads, TCRdb called clonotypes with MiXCR, one entry per CDR3 protein. Of about 1,000,000 distinct CDR3 sequences detected, more than 40% appear once; the ten largest clones hold about 19%. V lost 5 bases, J lost 0 bases, and 14 bases lay in between. Germline values: CDR1 SGHRS, CDR2 YFSETQ. CDR3 size: 16 residues. Each sample yielded at least 5 micrograms of PBMC total RNA. Study-wide findings and caveats: Diversity figures based on one million T cells were deemed too low. No one knew whether donors had CMV, which possibly confounded expanded clonotype changes.

The chain carries TRBV5-1 and TRBJ1-4; TRBD1 is a possible D gene (6 bases). Sequenced sample: blood. The TCR comes from a woman aged 55-75 years in good health. The CDR3: CASRTGLSATNEKLFF. The CDR3 DNA sequence: TGCGCCAGCAGGACAGGACTGAGTGCAACTAATGAAAAACTGTTTTTT.